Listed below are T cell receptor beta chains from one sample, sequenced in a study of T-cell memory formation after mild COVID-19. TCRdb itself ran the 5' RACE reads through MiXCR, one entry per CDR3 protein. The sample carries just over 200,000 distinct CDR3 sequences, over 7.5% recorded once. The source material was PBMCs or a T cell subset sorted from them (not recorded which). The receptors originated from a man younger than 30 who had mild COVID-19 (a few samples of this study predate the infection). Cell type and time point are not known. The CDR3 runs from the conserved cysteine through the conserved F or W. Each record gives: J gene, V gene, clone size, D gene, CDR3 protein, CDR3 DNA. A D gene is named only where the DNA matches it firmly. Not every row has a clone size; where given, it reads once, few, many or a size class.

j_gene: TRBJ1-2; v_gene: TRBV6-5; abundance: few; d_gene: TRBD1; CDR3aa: CASGTGANYGYTF; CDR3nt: TGTGCCAGCGGTACAGGGGCTAACTATGGCTACACCTTC
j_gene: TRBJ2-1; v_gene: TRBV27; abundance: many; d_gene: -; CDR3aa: CASSPGTPAHNEQFF; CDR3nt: TGTGCCAGCAGTCCCGGGACTCCGGCCCACAATGAGCAGTTCTTC
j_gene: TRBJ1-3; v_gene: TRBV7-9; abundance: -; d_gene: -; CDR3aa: CASRAVLRAGNTIYF; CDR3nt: TGTGCCAGCAGAGCCGTCCTAAGGGCTGGAAACACCATATATTTT
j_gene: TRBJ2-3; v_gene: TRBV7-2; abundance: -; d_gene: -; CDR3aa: CASSPGAGTDTQYF; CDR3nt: TGTGCCAGCAGCCCAGGGGCGGGAACAGATACGCAGTATTTT
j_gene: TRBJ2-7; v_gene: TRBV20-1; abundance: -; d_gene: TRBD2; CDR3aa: CSARGGPGTSDAEQYF; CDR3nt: TGCAGTGCTAGAGGAGGCCCCGGGACTAGCGATGCCGAGCAGTACTTC
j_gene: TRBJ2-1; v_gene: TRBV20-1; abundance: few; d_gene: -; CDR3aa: CSGRVDEQFF; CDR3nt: TGCAGTGGAAGAGTGGATGAGCAGTTCTTC
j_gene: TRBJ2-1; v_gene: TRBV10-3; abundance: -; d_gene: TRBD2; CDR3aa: CAISASGGTSREQFF; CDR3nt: TGTGCCATCAGTGCTAGCGGGGGTACCTCCCGGGAGCAGTTCTTC
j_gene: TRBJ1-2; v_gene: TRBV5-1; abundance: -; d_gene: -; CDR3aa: CASSPDTREIGYTF; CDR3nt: TGCGCCAGCAGCCCGGACACCCGAGAGATCGGCTACACCTTC
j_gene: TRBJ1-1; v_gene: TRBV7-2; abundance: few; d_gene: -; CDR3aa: CASSKWGGAEAFF; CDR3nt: TGTGCCAGCAGCAAGTGGGGAGGGGCTGAAGCTTTCTTT
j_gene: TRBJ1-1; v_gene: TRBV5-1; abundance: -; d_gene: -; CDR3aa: CASSLGGIRRGPEAFF; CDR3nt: TGCGCCAGCAGCTTGGGAGGGATACGCAGGGGTCCCGAAGCTTTCTTT
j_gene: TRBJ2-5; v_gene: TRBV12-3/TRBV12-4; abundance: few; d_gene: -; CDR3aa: CASSFERSAQETQYF; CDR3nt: TGTGCCAGCAGTTTCGAACGGTCGGCTCAAGAGACCCAGTACTTC
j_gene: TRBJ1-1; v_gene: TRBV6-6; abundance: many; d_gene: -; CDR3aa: CASSPTRGGNTEAFF; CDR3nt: TGTGCCAGCAGCCCAACTCGGGGCGGTAACACTGAAGCTTTCTTT
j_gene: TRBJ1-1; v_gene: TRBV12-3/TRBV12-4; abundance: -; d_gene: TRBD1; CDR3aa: CASRLGQMNTEAFF; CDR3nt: TGTGCCAGCAGGTTGGGACAGATGAACACTGAAGCTTTCTTT
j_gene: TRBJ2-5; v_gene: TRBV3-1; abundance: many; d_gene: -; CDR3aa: CASSQGPTQYF; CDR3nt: TGTGCCAGCAGCCAAGGGCCGACCCAGTACTTC
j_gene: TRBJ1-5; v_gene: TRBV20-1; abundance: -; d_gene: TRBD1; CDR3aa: CSARADRSYYQPQHF; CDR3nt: TGCAGTGCTAGAGCGGACAGGTCTTACTATCAGCCCCAGCATTTT
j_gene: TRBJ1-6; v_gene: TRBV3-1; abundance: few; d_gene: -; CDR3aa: CASSQVQGNSPLHF; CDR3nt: TGTGCCAGCAGCCAAGTACAGGGAAATTCACCCCTCCACTTT
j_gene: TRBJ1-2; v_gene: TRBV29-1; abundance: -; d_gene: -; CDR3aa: CSVGENYGYTF; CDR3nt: TGCAGCGTTGGGGAGAACTATGGCTACACCTTC
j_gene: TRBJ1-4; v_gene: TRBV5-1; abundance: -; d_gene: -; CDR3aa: CASKKDTLRPDEKLFF; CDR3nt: TGCGCCAGCAAAAAAGACACACTCCGACCGGATGAAAAACTGTTTTTT
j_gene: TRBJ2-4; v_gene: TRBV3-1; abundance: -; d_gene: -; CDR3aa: CASERALGNIQYF; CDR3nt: TGTGCCAGCGAGAGGGCTCTTGGGAACATTCAGTACTTC
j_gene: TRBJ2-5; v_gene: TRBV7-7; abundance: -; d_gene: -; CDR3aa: CASSPRAWGETQYF; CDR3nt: TGTGCCAGCAGCCCCCGGGCCTGGGGCGAGACCCAGTACTTC
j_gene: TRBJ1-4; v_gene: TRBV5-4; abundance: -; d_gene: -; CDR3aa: CASSLESAGVSANEKLFF; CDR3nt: TGTGCCAGCAGCTTGGAATCCGCGGGGGTTTCGGCTAATGAAAAACTGTTTTTT
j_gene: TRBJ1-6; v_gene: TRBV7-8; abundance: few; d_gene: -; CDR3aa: CASSLNREVNSPLHF; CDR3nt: TGTGCCAGCAGCTTAAATCGGGAGGTTAATTCACCCCTCCACTTT
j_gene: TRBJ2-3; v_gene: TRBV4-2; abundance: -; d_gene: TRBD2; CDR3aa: CASSPRAGVGGDTQYF; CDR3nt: TGTGCCAGCAGCCCAAGAGCGGGGGTAGGCGGAGATACGCAGTATTTT
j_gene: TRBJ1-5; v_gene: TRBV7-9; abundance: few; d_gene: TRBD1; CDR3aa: CASSSDRGLVSVQPQHF; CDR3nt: TGTGCCAGCAGCTCCGACAGGGGGCTAGTTTCGGTTCAGCCCCAGCATTTT
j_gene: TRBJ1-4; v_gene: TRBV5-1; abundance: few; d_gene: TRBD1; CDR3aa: CASSLGGYEKLFF; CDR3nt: TGCGCCAGCAGTTTAGGGGGCTATGAAAAACTGTTTTTT
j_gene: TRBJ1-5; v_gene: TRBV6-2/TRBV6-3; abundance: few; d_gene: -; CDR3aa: CASSYSGQPQHF; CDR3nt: TGTGCCAGCAGTTACTCGGGTCAGCCCCAGCATTTT
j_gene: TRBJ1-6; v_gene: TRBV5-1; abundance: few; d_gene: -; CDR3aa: CASSSRPGDSPLHF; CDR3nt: TGCGCCAGCAGCTCCCGCCCCGGAGATTCACCCCTCCACTTT
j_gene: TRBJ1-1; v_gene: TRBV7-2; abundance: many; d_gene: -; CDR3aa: CASSLGPRQAFF; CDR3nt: TGTGCCAGCAGCTTAGGGCCAAGGCAAGCTTTCTTT
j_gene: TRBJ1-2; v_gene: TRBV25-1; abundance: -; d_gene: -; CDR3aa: CASSIGDYGYTF; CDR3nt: TGTGCCAGCAGTATCGGGGACTATGGCTACACCTTC
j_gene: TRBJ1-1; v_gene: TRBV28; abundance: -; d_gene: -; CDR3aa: CASSPGGRGAEAFF; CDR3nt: TGTGCCAGCAGTCCGGGGGGGCGCGGGGCTGAAGCTTTCTTT
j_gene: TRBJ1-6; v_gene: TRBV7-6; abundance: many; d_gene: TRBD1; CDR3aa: CASSSGQGKISPLHF; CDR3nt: TGTGCCAGCAGCTCGGGACAGGGGAAAATCTCACCCCTCCACTTT
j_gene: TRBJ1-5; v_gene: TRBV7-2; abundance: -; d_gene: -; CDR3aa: CASSFRGVYPYQPQHF; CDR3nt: TGTGCCAGCAGCTTCAGGGGTGTCTATCCTTATCAGCCCCAGCATTTT
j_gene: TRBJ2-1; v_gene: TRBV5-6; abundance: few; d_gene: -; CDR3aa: CASSYELGGEQFF; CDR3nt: TGTGCCAGCAGCTATGAACTAGGGGGGGAGCAGTTCTTC
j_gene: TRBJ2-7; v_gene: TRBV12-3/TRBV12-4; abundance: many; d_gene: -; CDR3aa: CASSRPGRGPSYEQYF; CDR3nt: TGTGCCAGCAGTCGTCCCGGGCGGGGGCCATCCTACGAGCAGTACTTC
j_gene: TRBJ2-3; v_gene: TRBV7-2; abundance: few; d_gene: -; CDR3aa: CASSLVAGTDTQYF; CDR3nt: TGTGCCAGCAGCTTAGTGGCAGGGACAGATACGCAGTATTTT
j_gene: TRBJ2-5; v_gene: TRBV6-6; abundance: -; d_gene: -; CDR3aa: CASSWMGGETQYF; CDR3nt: TGTGCCAGCTCGTGGATGGGGGGAGAGACCCAGTACTTC
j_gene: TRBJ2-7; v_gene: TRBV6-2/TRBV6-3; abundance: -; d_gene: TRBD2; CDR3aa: CASSFRTSGGTDYEQYF; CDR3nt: TGTGCCAGCAGTTTCCGGACTAGCGGGGGCACCGACTACGAGCAGTACTTC
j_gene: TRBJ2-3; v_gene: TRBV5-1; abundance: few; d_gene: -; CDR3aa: CASSRDPAGTDTQYF; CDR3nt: TGCGCCAGCAGCCGAGACCCGGCGGGCACAGATACGCAGTATTTT
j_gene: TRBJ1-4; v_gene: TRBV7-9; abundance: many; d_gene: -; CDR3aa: CASSSRVGLNEKLFF; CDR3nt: TGTGCCAGCAGCTCTAGGGTGGGATTAAATGAAAAACTGTTTTTT
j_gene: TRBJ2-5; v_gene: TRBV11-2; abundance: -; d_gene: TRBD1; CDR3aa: CASSSKKTGTETQYF; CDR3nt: TGTGCCAGCAGCTCAAAAAAGACAGGGACAGAGACCCAGTACTTC
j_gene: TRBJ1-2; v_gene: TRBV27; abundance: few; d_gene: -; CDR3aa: CASSLSMTDGYTF; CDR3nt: TGTGCCAGCAGTTTATCAATGACGGATGGCTACACCTTC
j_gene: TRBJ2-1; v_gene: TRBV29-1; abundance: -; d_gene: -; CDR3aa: CSVNGGAYNEQFF; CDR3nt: TGCAGCGTTAATGGGGGGGCGTACAATGAGCAGTTCTTC
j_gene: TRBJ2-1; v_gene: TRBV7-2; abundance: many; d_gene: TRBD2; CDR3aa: CASSLGLAKDEQFF; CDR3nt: TGTGCCAGCAGCTTAGGACTAGCGAAGGATGAGCAGTTCTTC
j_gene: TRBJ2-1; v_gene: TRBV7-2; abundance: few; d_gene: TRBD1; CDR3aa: CASSLVYDREGQFF; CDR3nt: TGTGCCAGCAGCTTGGTTTACGACAGGGAAGGGCAGTTCTTC
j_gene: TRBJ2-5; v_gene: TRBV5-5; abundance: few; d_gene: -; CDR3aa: CASSLQQETQYF; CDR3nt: TGTGCCAGCAGCTTGCAACAAGAGACCCAGTACTTC
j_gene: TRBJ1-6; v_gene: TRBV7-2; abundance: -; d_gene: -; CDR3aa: CASSLGSYSPLHF; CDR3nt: TGTGCCAGCAGCTTGGGATCATATTCACCCCTCCACTTT
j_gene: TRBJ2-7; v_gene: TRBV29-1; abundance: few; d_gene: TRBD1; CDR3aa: CSVDRGTPYEQYF; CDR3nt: TGCAGCGTCGACAGGGGTACACCTTACGAGCAGTACTTC